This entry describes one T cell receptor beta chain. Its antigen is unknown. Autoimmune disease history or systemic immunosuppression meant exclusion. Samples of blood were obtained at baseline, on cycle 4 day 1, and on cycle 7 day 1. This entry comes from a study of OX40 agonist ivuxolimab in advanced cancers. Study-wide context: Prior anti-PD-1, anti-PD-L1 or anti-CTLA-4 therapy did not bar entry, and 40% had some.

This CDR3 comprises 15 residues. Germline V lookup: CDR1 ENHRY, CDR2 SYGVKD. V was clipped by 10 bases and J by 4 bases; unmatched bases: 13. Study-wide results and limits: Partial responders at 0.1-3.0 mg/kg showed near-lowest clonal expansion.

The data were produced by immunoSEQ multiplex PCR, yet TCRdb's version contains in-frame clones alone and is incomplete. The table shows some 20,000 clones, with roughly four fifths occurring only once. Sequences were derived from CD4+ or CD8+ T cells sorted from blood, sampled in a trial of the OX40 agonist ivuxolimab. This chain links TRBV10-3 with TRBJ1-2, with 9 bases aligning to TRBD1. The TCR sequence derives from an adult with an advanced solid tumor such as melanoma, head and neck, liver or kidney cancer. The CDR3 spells CATLPGTGLGYGYTF. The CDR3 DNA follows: TGTGCCACTCTGCCCGGGACAGGGTTGGGCTATGGCTACACCTTC.